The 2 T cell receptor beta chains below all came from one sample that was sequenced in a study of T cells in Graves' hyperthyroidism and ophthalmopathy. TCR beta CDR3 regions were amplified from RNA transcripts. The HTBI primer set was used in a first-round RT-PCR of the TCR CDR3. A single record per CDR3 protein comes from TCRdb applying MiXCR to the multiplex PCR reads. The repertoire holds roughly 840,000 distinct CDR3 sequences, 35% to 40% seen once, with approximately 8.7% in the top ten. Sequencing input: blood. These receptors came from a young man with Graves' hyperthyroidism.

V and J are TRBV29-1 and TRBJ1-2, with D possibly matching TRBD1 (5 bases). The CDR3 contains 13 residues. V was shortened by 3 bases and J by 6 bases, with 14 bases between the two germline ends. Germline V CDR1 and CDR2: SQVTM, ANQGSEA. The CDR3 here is CSVEPRDDNGYTF. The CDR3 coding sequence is TGCAGCGTTGAGCCCAGGGACGACAATGGCTACACCTTC.

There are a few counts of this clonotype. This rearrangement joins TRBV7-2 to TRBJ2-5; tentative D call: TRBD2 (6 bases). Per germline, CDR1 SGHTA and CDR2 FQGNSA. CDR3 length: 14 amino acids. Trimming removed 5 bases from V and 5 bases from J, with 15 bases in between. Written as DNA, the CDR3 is TGTGCCAGCAGCCCGCAGACTAGTCGGGAGACCCAGTACTTC. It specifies CASSPQTSRETQYF.